One sample yielded the 17 T cell receptor beta chains listed below, sequenced in a study of graft-versus-host responses after intestinal transplantation. Libraries were prepared by immunoSEQ multiplex PCR; TCRdb keeps only in-frame clonotypes and omits some of them. The sample contains 120,000 or so clones, around 93% of which appear only once. For these receptors, no antigen is known. The sample here was unstimulated CD8+ T cells sorted from spleen or lymph node cells, taken before intestinal transplant. These receptors were taken from a human donor who received an intestinal transplant.

This chain uses TRBV6-6 with TRBJ2-4; 7 nucleotides agree with TRBD1. The CDR3 consists of 15 residues. The V segment lost 2 bases and the J segment 8 bases; nucleotides outside the gene matches: 9. Germline CDR1 reads MNHNY; CDR2 reads SVGAGI (reference sequence). The CDR3 region has the DNA TGTGCCAGCAGTTACCGGACAGGCGCTACAGACATTCAGTACTTC. This translates into CASSYRTGATDIQYF.

The genes are TRBV29-1 and TRBJ2-3; weak D call: TRBD2 (6 bases). The CDR3 spans 13 residues. Trimming stripped 5 bases from V and 2 bases from J, with 11 bases between. In germline, CDR1 is SQVTM, CDR2 ANQGSEA. The CDR3 spells CSVLAGNTDTQYF. In nucleotides, the CDR3 is TGCAGCGTTTTGGCGGGAAACACAGATACGCAGTATTTT.

This chain joins TRBV6-1 and TRBJ2-3; the D is unclear. V was pared by 9 bases and J by 5 bases, with 15 bases between. Germline CDR1 and CDR2: MNHNS and SASEGT. The CDR3 contains 13 residues. The CDR3 region has the DNA TGTGCCAGTTGGGCTATGGCTATAGATACGCAGTATTTT. It codes for CASWAMAIDTQYF.

This clone was picked up one time. The chain links TRBV6-5 to TRBJ2-1, with TRBD1 identical over 12 bases. Germline CDR1 and CDR2: MNHEY and SVGAGI. The CDR3 spans 15 residues. Losses at the gene ends were 6 bases for V and 8 bases for J; bases not matched to a gene: 8. This CDR3 reads CASSSGTGGVYEQFF. The DNA for the CDR3 is TGTGCCAGCAGCTCCGGGACAGGGGGCGTGTATGAGCAGTTCTTC.

This chain links TRBV19 with TRBJ1-4, with TRBD1 identical over 11 bases. There are 16 residues in the CDR3. With V trimmed by 3 bases and J by 0 bases, 0 bases remained unmatched. Germline V lookup: CDR1 LNHDA, CDR2 SQIVND (reference sequence). CDR3 nucleotide sequence: TGTGCCAGTAGTATGGGACAGGGGGCAACTAATGAAAAACTGTTTTTT. Encoded protein: CASSMGQGATNEKLFF.

The genes are TRBV6-5 and TRBJ1-5; no firm D call. The CDR3 is 13 residues long. Germline-derived CDR1 and CDR2 are MNHEY and SVGAGI. The V end was cut by 2 bases, the J end by 7 bases, with 9 bases between. The CDR3, as DNA: TGTGCCAGCAGTTACGGTATTGGACAGCCCCAGCATTTT. Residues: CASSYGIGQPQHF.

This rearrangement joins TRBV27 to TRBJ2-7; D may be TRBD2 (6 bases). V lost 0 bases and J lost 2, with 17 bases in between. In germline, CDR1 is MNHEY, CDR2 SMNVEV (reference sequence). The CDR3 loop spans 17 amino acids. The CDR3, as DNA: TGTGCCAGCAGTTTATCCCCCCCCGAGCGGGTGACCTACGAGCAGTACTTC. It translates to CASSLSPPERVTYEQYF.

The rearrangement joins TRBV10-3 to TRBJ2-7, with a possible D match to TRBD1 (6 bases). This CDR3 comprises 15 residues. V lost 0 bases and J 4 bases, leaving 13 bases between the germline ends. In germline, CDR1 is ENHRY, CDR2 SYGVKD. The CDR3 DNA reads TGTGCCATCAGTGAGTCTCACAGGGTTGTGTACGAGCAGTACTTC. This encodes CAISESHRVVYEQYF.

The V and J genes are TRBV6-6 and TRBJ1-2, with 9 bases fitting TRBD1. The CDR3 totals 16 residues. V was pared by 1 base and J by 6 bases, with 9 bases of the junction left unmatched. Germline CDR1 MNHNY, CDR2 SVGAGI (reference sequence). In nucleotides, the CDR3 is TGTGCCAGCAGTTACTACCTTCCGGGACAGGGAGATGGCTACACCTTC. Encoded protein: CASSYYLPGQGDGYTF.

The J gene is TRBJ2-1, the V gene TRBV27; D perhaps matches TRBD2 (5 bases). This CDR3 region has 15 residues. V gave up 5 bases and J gave up 0 bases, with 11 bases separating them. Germline V gene data show CDR1 as MNHEY and CDR2 as SMNVEV (reference sequence). CDR3 region: CASSPDAGSYNEQFF. The CDR3 DNA follows: TGTGCCAGCAGTCCGGACGCGGGCTCCTACAATGAGCAGTTCTTC.

This chain joins TRBV6-5 and TRBJ2-2; 10 bases fit TRBD2. Germline V gene sequence: CDR1 MNHEY, CDR2 SVGAGI. The CDR3 loop spans 14 amino acids. Trimming at V came to 8 bases and at J to 3 bases, leaving 3 bases not matched to a gene. The CDR3 reads CASELAGHTGELFF. In nucleotides, the CDR3 is TGTGCCAGCGAACTAGCGGGACACACCGGGGAGCTGTTTTTT.

V usage is TRBV25-1 and J usage is TRBJ1-5; TRBD1 might be the D (6 bases). The ends were cut back, 2 bases at V and 1 base at J, with 6 bases in the middle. Per the germline V gene, CDR1 is MGHDK and CDR2 is SYGVNS. The CDR3 is made up of 14 amino acids. The CDR3 coding sequence is TGTGCCAGCAGTGAACAGGGGAGCAATCAGCCCCAGCATTTT. Translated, it gives CASSEQGSNQPQHF.

The chain is built from TRBV9 and TRBJ2-5, with D possibly called TRBD1 or TRBD2 (5 bases each). Germline values: CDR1 SGDLS, CDR2 YYNGEE. V lost 4 bases and J lost 7, with 20 bases in between. The CDR3 has 15 amino acids. DNA of the CDR3: TGTGCCAGCAGCATTGCCGGGACCAGCCATGGGACCCAGTACTTC. The encoded protein is CASSIAGTSHGTQYF.

The rearrangement uses TRBV6-5 and TRBJ2-7, with D perhaps TRBD1 (5 bases). The ends were cut back, 2 bases at V and 1 base at J, with 6 bases in the middle. The CDR3 length is 13 residues. Germline loops: CDR1 MNHEY, CDR2 SVGAGI. CDR3 coding DNA: TGTGCCAGCAGTTACGGGGCTTCCTACGAGCAGTACTTC. It specifies CASSYGASYEQYF.

The chain uses TRBV6-1 and TRBJ2-3; D uncertain. V gave up 2 bases and J gave up 1 base, with 10 bases separating them. From germline, CDR1 is MNHNS and CDR2 SASEGT. The CDR3 extends over 15 amino acids. The CDR3, as DNA: TGTGCCAGCAGTGAAAAAGTTTCGGGCACAGATACGCAGTATTTT. Encoded protein: CASSEKVSGTDTQYF.

V is TRBV7-8 and J is TRBJ1-1; 9 nucleotides agree with TRBD1. Trimming took 1 base from V and 0 from J; bases not matched to a gene: 6. The CDR3 consists of 17 residues. In germline, CDR1 is SGHVS, CDR2 FQNEAQ. Here the CDR3 DNA reads TGTGCCAGCAGCTTAGTTGGGACAGGGTACATGAACACTGAAGCTTTCTTT. Translation: CASSLVGTGYMNTEAFF.

The CDR3 DNA reads as TGTGCCAAACGGACAGTCAATCAGCCCCAGCATTTT. Translated, it gives CAKRTVNQPQHF. The chain recombines TRBV27 with TRBJ1-5; the D gene is possibly TRBD1 (6 bases). V lost 10 bases, J lost 3 bases, and 10 bases lay in between. The CDR3 consists of 12 residues. Germline V gene sequence: CDR1 MNHEY, CDR2 SMNVEV (reference sequence).